The 24 T cell receptor beta chains given below trace back to one sample, sequenced in a study of T cells in Graves' hyperthyroidism and ophthalmopathy. Template material for amplifying TCR beta CDR3 regions consisted of RNA transcripts. A first-round RT-PCR of the TCR CDR3 used the HTBI primer set. TCRdb itself ran the multiplex PCR reads through MiXCR, one entry per CDR3 protein. The table has around 690,000 distinct CDR3 sequences, 17% seen once; the top ten hold around a sixth. The specimen sequenced was blood. The receptor source for this set is a man aged 45-65 years with Graves' hyperthyroidism.

The sample holds many counts of this clonotype. The rearrangement uses TRBV2 and TRBJ2-1; 13 nucleotides match TRBD2. The ends lost 3 bases at V and 15 bases at J; junction bases unmatched: 11. The CDR3 loop spans 15 amino acids. The V gene's germline CDR1 is SNHLY and CDR2 FYNNEI. The CDR3 is CASSDDRLAGGFLFF. The CDR3 region has the DNA TGTGCCAGCAGTGACGACAGACTAGCGGGAGGATTTCTGTTCTTC.

This clonotype was counted ten times or more. CDR3 in DNA: TGTGCCAGCAGCTTAACTAGCGGGGGGATCAGCTCCTACGAGCAGTACTTC. Translating it yields CASSLTSGGISSYEQYF. J is TRBJ2-7 and V is TRBV7-2; 12 bases are shared with TRBD2. Germline V lookup: CDR1 SGHTA, CDR2 FQGNSA. CDR3 size: 17 residues. V lost 2 bases and J lost 0; bases outside the gene matches: 5.

This clonotype appeared many times. This chain connects TRBV29-1 to TRBJ2-2; D not resolved. V was trimmed by 2 bases and J by 3 bases, leaving 4 bases between them. The length of the CDR3 is 12 residues. CDR1 is SQVTM and CDR2 is ANQGSEA in the germline V gene. The CDR3 region has the DNA TGCAGCGTTGAAATTGACACCGGGGAGCTGTTTTTT. This translates into CSVEIDTGELFF.

The rearrangement joins TRBV5-1 to TRBJ1-5; 12 bases align to TRBD1. After removal of 4 bases from V and 2 bases from J, the junction contained 10 bases not matched to a gene. The CDR3 is made up of 18 amino acids. In germline, CDR1 is SGHRS, CDR2 YFSETQ. CDR3 DNA: TGCGCCAGCAGCGCCGGGACAGGGGGCCCTTTGGGCAATCAGCCCCAGCATTTT. This gives the protein CASSAGTGGPLGNQPQHF.

The CDR3 sequence: CASSLEGRWGYTF. The DNA of the CDR3 is TGTGCCAGCAGTTTAGAGGGGCGATGGGGCTACACCTTC. The chain combines TRBV28 with TRBJ1-2; D is perhaps TRBD1 (5 bases). Germline lookup yields CDR1 MDHEN and CDR2 SYDVKM. Trimming left V 2 bases short and J 8 bases short, with 12 bases between. The CDR3 totals 13 residues.

This clonotype was picked up many times. The V gene is TRBV15, the J gene TRBJ2-7; D is undetermined. V was cut by 2 bases and J by 0 bases, with 8 bases left in between. CDR1 is LNHNV and CDR2 is YYDKDF in the germline V gene (reference sequence). The CDR3 sequence is 14 residues long. The CDR3 reads CATSRSPGSYEQYF. The CDR3 region has the DNA TGTGCCACCAGCAGATCTCCAGGCTCCTACGAGCAGTACTTC.

This clonotype has at least ten counts. The chain couples TRBV28 to TRBJ1-5; 9 bases agree with TRBD1. V lost 4 bases, J lost 3 bases, and 7 bases stayed unmatched. In germline, CDR1 is MDHEN, CDR2 SYDVKM. The CDR3 totals 16 residues. The CDR3 protein is CASSSTWDRVNQPQHF. The CDR3 DNA is TGTGCCAGCAGTTCGACGTGGGACAGGGTCAATCAGCCCCAGCATTTT.

This clonotype came up a few times. This sequence joins TRBV28 and TRBJ2-7; D not resolved. V dropped 10 bases and J dropped 4 bases, with 11 bases sitting between them. The germline V gene has CDR1 MDHEN and CDR2 SYDVKM. The CDR3 length is 11 residues. For the CDR3, the DNA is TGTGCCACCGTATCGGAGTACGAGCAGTACTTC. Translated: CATVSEYEQYF.

The J gene is TRBJ1-1, the V gene TRBV12-3 or TRBV12-4, with D perhaps TRBD1 (6 bases). Trimming cost V 7 bases and J 5 bases, with 14 bases left between them. The CDR3 consists of 13 residues. This chain's CDR3 is CASTSFDRTEAFF. CDR3 DNA sequence: TGTGCCAGCACCTCCTTCGACAGGACTGAAGCTTTCTTT.

This clonotype came up many times. This chain connects TRBV11-2 to TRBJ2-1; 9 bases are a match to TRBD2. CDR3 length: 19 amino acids. Per germline, CDR1 SGHAT and CDR2 FQNNGV. Losses at the gene ends were 6 bases for V and 8 bases for J; bases not matched to a gene: 23. CDR3 nucleotides: TGTGCCAGCAGTCACATAGGACTAGCGCGGAGGGCGGCACAGGATGAGCAGTTCTTC. Its protein product is CASSHIGLARRAAQDEQFF.

This clonotype was observed a few times. The chain joins TRBV28 to TRBJ2-5, with D uncertain. This CDR3 has 13 residues. From germline, CDR1 is MDHEN and CDR2 SYDVKM. V lost 2 bases and J 5 bases, leaving 9 bases between the germline ends. The CDR3 DNA is TGTGCCAGCAGTTTAGACGGATCGGAGACCCAGTACTTC. This codes for CASSLDGSETQYF.

A word on this clonotype: A single base separates this from a much larger clone, so it may be a read error. The genes are TRBV7-6 and TRBJ1-1; no clear D. The CDR3 is made up of 15 amino acids. CDR1 is SGHVS, CDR2 FNYEAQ, per germline. The CDR3 coding sequence is TGTGCCAGCAGCCCCGACGGAGGAAGGGTGACTGAAGCTCTCTTT. It translates to CASSPDGGRVTEALF. Using reference TRBV7-6 and TRBJ1-1 for the parts outside the CDR3, the full variable domain is GAGVSQSPRYKVTKRGQDVALRCDPISGHVSLYWYRQALGQGPEFLTYFNYEAQQDKSGLPNDRFSAERPEGSISTLTIQRTEQRDSAMYRCASSPDGGRVTEALFGQGTRLTVV.

With regard to this clonotype: With a much larger clone just one base away, this may be a read error. This rearrangement joins TRBV20-1 to TRBJ2-1, with D tentatively TRBD2 (5 bases). Per the germline V gene, CDR1 is DFQATT and CDR2 is SNEGSKA (reference sequence). This CDR3 contains 16 residues. The CDR3 here is CSASVGLHTQLRKQLF. The CDR3 DNA reads as TGCAGTGCTAGTGTAGGACTTCACACTCAATTACGTAAGCAGCTCTTC.

This clonotype was counted between two and nine times. The chain combines TRBV3-1 with TRBJ2-7; no firm D call. The CDR3 is 18 residues long. V lost 0 bases and J lost 2, with 20 bases in between. Germline values: CDR1 LGHDT, CDR2 YNNKEL (reference sequence). In DNA, the CDR3 is TGTGCCAGCAGCCAAGAACCCCCGGCCACTGAAATCCCCTACGAGCAGTACTTC. This sequence encodes CASSQEPPATEIPYEQYF.

The table lists this clonotype with a few counts. V gene TRBV24-1 combines with J gene TRBJ1-1, with 7 bases aligning to TRBD1. The CDR3 has 13 amino acids. V was clipped by 7 bases and J by 4 bases; unmatched bases: 5. Germline V gene lookup returns CDR1 KGHDR and CDR2 SFDVKD. The CDR3 nucleotides are TGTGCCACCAGGAAGACAGGGTCCACTGAAGCTTTCTTT. It is translated as CATRKTGSTEAFF.

The chain uses TRBV6-2 or TRBV6-3 and TRBJ1-2; 8 positions match TRBD1. The ends lost 4 bases at V and 7 bases at J; junction bases unmatched: 8. The CDR3 runs to 14 residues. CDR1 MNHEY and CDR2 SVGEGT come from the germline V gene. The chain's CDR3 is CASSSQGAKPGYTF. Here the CDR3 DNA reads TGTGCCAGCAGTTCCCAGGGGGCAAAGCCTGGCTACACCTTC.

The chain recombines TRBV29-1 with TRBJ1-1; a weak D match, TRBD1 (5 bases). The CDR3 spans 13 residues. Germline CDR1 is SQVTM and CDR2 is ANQGSEA. V lost 6 bases and J lost 1, with 12 bases in between. DNA for the CDR3: TGCAGCGTAAGGACAAACCCGAACACTGAAGCTTTCTTT. This gives the protein CSVRTNPNTEAFF.

The chain combines TRBV19 with TRBJ2-7; D possibly corresponds to TRBD1 (6 bases). Germline lookup yields CDR1 LNHDA and CDR2 SQIVND (reference sequence). The CDR3 sequence is 16 residues long. Trimming left V 5 bases short and J 0 bases short, with 17 bases between. This CDR3 reads CASSSLGDTASYEQYF. As DNA, the CDR3 is TGTGCCAGTAGTTCCCTAGGGGACACCGCCTCCTACGAGCAGTACTTC.

This clonotype was observed at least ten times. The V and J genes are TRBV3-1 and TRBJ2-1; D may correspond to TRBD1 or TRBD2 (5 bases each). The CDR3 has 18 residues. Trimming stripped 1 base from V and 0 bases from J, with 16 bases between. Per the germline V gene, CDR1 is LGHDT and CDR2 is YNNKEL (reference sequence). The CDR3 loop is CASSQVFGATRSYNEQFF. CDR3 nucleotides: TGTGCCAGCAGCCAAGTTTTCGGGGCTACCCGCTCCTACAATGAGCAGTTCTTC.

This clonotype was picked up a small number of times. One junction end does not reproduce the germline sequence, and a read error may be involved. V and J are TRBV9 and TRBJ1-6; TRBD1 might be the D (5 bases). The V gene's germline CDR1 is SGDLS and CDR2 YYNGEE. The CDR3 runs to 14 residues. In DNA, the CDR3 is TGTACCAGCAGCGTGGACACACATAATTCACCCCTCCACTTT. Its protein product is CTSSVDTHNSPLHF.

This clonotype was observed a handful of times. The chain is built from TRBV12-3 or TRBV12-4 and TRBJ1-1; TRBD1 matches 9 bases. CDR3 length: 13 residues. Trimming cost V 8 bases and J 3 bases; bases outside gene matches: 4. The CDR3 sequence is CASGQGLDTEAFF. CDR3 bases: TGTGCCAGCGGACAGGGGTTGGACACTGAAGCTTTCTTT.

This clonotype was found many times. Possible read error: a much larger clone is one base away. The rearrangement links TRBV7-8 to TRBJ2-1; no firm D call. The germline CDR1 and CDR2 sequences are SGHVS and FQNEAQ. The CDR3 is made up of 11 amino acids. The CDR3 nucleotides read TGTGCCAGCAGCTCCAACAATGAGCAGTTCTTC. Protein sequence: CASSSNNEQFF.

This clonotype turned up a few times. The genes are TRBV20-1 and TRBJ2-3; 7 bases are a match to TRBD2. CDR1 is DFQATT and CDR2 is SNEGSKA in the germline V gene (reference sequence). The ends lost 3 bases at V and 4 bases at J; junction bases unmatched: 10. This CDR3 comprises 15 residues. The CDR3 nucleotides are TGCAGTGCTAGTCGGGACTATCCCGGCGCAGATACGCAGTATTTT. Its translation is CSASRDYPGADTQYF.

V usage is TRBV20-1 and J usage is TRBJ1-2, with a weak D call TRBD1 (5 bases). V gave up 1 base and J gave up 3 bases, with 12 bases separating them. Germline-derived CDR1 and CDR2 are DFQATT and SNEGSKA (reference sequence). This CDR3 has 14 amino acids. The CDR3 loop reads CSARAGGGYYGYTF. The CDR3 coding sequence is TGCAGTGCTAGAGCGGGGGGAGGCTACTATGGCTACACCTTC.